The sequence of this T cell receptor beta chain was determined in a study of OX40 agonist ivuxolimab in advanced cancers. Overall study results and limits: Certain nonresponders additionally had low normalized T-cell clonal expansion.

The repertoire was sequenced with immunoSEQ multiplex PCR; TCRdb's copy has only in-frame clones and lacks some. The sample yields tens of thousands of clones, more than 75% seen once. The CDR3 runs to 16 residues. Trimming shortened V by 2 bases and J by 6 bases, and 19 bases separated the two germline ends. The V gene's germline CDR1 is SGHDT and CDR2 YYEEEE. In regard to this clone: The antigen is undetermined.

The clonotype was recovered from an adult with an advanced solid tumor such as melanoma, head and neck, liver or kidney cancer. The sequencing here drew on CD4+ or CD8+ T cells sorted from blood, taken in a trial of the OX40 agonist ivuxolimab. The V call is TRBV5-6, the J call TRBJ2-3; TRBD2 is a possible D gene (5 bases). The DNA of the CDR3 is TGTGCCAGCAGCTTCTCCAGACTCGCCCGGAGGGATACGCAGTATTTT. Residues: CASSFSRLARRDTQYF.